This T cell receptor beta chain was sequenced during a study of cytomegalovirus exposure and HLA in healthy donors. Study-wide findings and caveats: More clonal expansion characterized HLA-associated TCR beta chains than equally common others in a later analysis. Rare sequences made up most TCRs, while some public TCRs were found in many donors. Versus the approximately 700-donor mean, an Asian-associated ancestry cluster reportedly showed fewer N-insertions in a later analysis. TRBV6-2, TRBV6-3 and other indistinguishable V segments were excluded.

On this clone itself: Antigen unknown.

In germline, CDR1 is SGHTA, CDR2 FQGTGA. The CDR3 has 12 residues. Trimming cost V 2 bases and J 7 bases, with 8 bases left between them. The PCR contained 60 Vbeta and 13 Jbeta primers. Profiling relied on immunoSEQ multiplex PCR, and the TCRdb table lists in-frame clones only, not all of them. The sample lists 200,000 to 250,000 clones, approximately 80% occurring once. This clonotype was obtained from a girl aged 2 to 9 in good health and CMV-seronegative. Sequenced material: PBMCs. The chain recombines TRBV7-3 with TRBJ2-5, with D tentatively TRBD2 (5 bases). CDR3 DNA sequence: TGTGCCAGCAGCTTACCAGGAGGGACCCAGTACTTC. Translation gives CASSLPGGTQYF.